Listed below are T cell receptor beta chains from one sample, sequenced in a study of OX40 agonist ivuxolimab in advanced cancers. Clones were sequenced by immunoSEQ multiplex PCR, and TCRdb holds only the in-frame ones, with some missing. This sample has roughly 71,000 clones, with roughly 88% found just once. This sample comprised CD4+ or CD8+ T cells sorted from blood, obtained in a trial of the OX40 agonist ivuxolimab. These receptors were obtained from an adult with an advanced solid tumor such as melanoma, head and neck, liver or kidney cancer. CDR3s include the opening cysteine and the closing phenylalanine or tryptophan. The order of the fields is D gene, J gene, V gene, clone size, CDR3 protein, CDR3 DNA. The D gene is left open where the match is weak. The listing skips clone size in some rows; elsewhere it reads once, few, many or a size class.

d_gene: -; j_gene: TRBJ2-7; v_gene: TRBV18; abundance: -; CDR3aa: CASSPQDVYEQYF; CDR3nt: TGTGCCAGCTCTCCCCAAGACGTATACGAGCAGTACTTC
d_gene: -; j_gene: TRBJ2-7; v_gene: TRBV21-1; abundance: -; CDR3aa: CASSRSGGPRYEQYF; CDR3nt: TGTGCCAGCAGCAGAAGCGGGGGGCCAAGGTACGAGCAGTACTTC
d_gene: TRBD1; j_gene: TRBJ1-1; v_gene: TRBV2; abundance: once; CDR3aa: CASSVDRVSFTEAFF; CDR3nt: TGTGCCAGCAGTGTGGACAGGGTATCTTTTACTGAAGCTTTCTTT
d_gene: -; j_gene: TRBJ1-4; v_gene: TRBV21-1; abundance: -; CDR3aa: CASSKCWDRGRNEKLFF; CDR3nt: TGTGCCAGCAGCAAATGTTGGGACAGAGGGAGAAATGAAAAACTGTTTTTT
d_gene: TRBD2; j_gene: TRBJ2-7; v_gene: TRBV5-1; abundance: -; CDR3aa: CASSLGGTSGAEYEQYF; CDR3nt: TGCGCCAGCAGCTTGGGAGGGACTAGCGGGGCCGAGTACGAGCAGTACTTC
d_gene: -; j_gene: TRBJ1-5; v_gene: TRBV29-1; abundance: -; CDR3aa: CSVRDNVGQPQHF; CDR3nt: TGCAGCGTCCGGGACAATGTGGGTCAGCCCCAGCATTTT
d_gene: -; j_gene: TRBJ1-6; v_gene: TRBV5-4; abundance: -; CDR3aa: CASSLVGQGNSPLHF; CDR3nt: TGTGCCAGCAGCTTGGTAGGGCAGGGAAATTCACCCCTCCACTTT
d_gene: -; j_gene: TRBJ2-1; v_gene: TRBV5-1; abundance: -; CDR3aa: CASSLPVGNEQFF; CDR3nt: TGCGCCAGCAGCTTACCCGTGGGAAATGAGCAGTTCTTC
d_gene: -; j_gene: TRBJ2-7; v_gene: TRBV25-1; abundance: -; CDR3aa: CASSEPGIYEQYF; CDR3nt: TGTGCCAGCAGTGAACCAGGAATCTACGAGCAGTACTTC
d_gene: -; j_gene: TRBJ2-3; v_gene: TRBV2; abundance: -; CDR3aa: CASSDGGFSTDTQYF; CDR3nt: TGTGCCAGCAGTGACGGTGGGTTTAGCACAGATACGCAGTATTTT
d_gene: -; j_gene: TRBJ2-1; v_gene: TRBV11-2; abundance: once; CDR3aa: CASSSSGPANNEQFF; CDR3nt: TGTGCCAGCAGCTCCTCAGGCCCAGCCAACAATGAGCAGTTCTTC
d_gene: -; j_gene: TRBJ2-7; v_gene: TRBV19; abundance: -; CDR3aa: CASREGPTHPYEQYF; CDR3nt: TGTGCCAGTAGGGAGGGACCGACACATCCCTACGAGCAGTACTTC
d_gene: -; j_gene: TRBJ2-3; v_gene: TRBV21-1; abundance: few; CDR3aa: CASSKGPGQGADTQYF; CDR3nt: TGTGCCAGCAGCAAAGGGCCGGGACAGGGAGCAGATACGCAGTATTTT
d_gene: TRBD1; j_gene: TRBJ2-2; v_gene: TRBV6-1; abundance: -; CDR3aa: CASSDRGSNTGELFF; CDR3nt: TGTGCCAGCAGTGACAGGGGGTCGAACACCGGGGAGCTGTTTTTT
d_gene: -; j_gene: TRBJ1-6; v_gene: TRBV30; abundance: -; CDR3aa: CAWTPGLNSPLHF; CDR3nt: TGTGCCTGGACCCCAGGATTAAATTCACCCCTCCACTTT
d_gene: -; j_gene: TRBJ1-4; v_gene: TRBV18; abundance: -; CDR3aa: CASSPGGEKLFF; CDR3nt: TGTGCCAGCTCACCAGGAGGTGAAAAACTGTTTTTT
d_gene: -; j_gene: TRBJ1-1; v_gene: TRBV28; abundance: few; CDR3aa: CASSLWANTEAFF; CDR3nt: TGTGCCAGCAGTTTGTGGGCGAACACTGAAGCTTTCTTT
d_gene: TRBD1; j_gene: TRBJ1-5; v_gene: TRBV28; abundance: -; CDR3aa: CASGGQGNAPQHF; CDR3nt: TGTGCCAGCGGGGGACAGGGTAATGCGCCCCAGCATTTT
d_gene: -; j_gene: TRBJ2-5; v_gene: TRBV19; abundance: -; CDR3aa: CASSRSTVGAETQYF; CDR3nt: TGTGCCAGTTCTCGTTCGACAGTAGGTGCAGAGACCCAGTACTTC
d_gene: TRBD2; j_gene: TRBJ2-3; v_gene: TRBV9; abundance: -; CDR3aa: CASSVAGLAGETETDTQYF; CDR3nt: TGTGCCAGCAGCGTAGCGGGACTAGCGGGGGAAACGGAAACAGATACGCAGTATTTT
d_gene: -; j_gene: TRBJ2-4; v_gene: TRBV6-5; abundance: once; CDR3aa: CASSRRGRQDIQYF; CDR3nt: TGTGCCAGCAGTCGTAGGGGGAGGCAGGACATTCAGTACTTC
d_gene: -; j_gene: TRBJ2-7; v_gene: TRBV6-5; abundance: once; CDR3aa: CASSYEQGIDEQYF; CDR3nt: TGTGCCAGCAGTTATGAACAGGGTATCGACGAGCAGTACTTC
d_gene: TRBD1; j_gene: TRBJ1-6; v_gene: TRBV25-1; abundance: -; CDR3aa: CASKGQGVSPLHF; CDR3nt: TGTGCCAGCAAAGGACAGGGAGTTTCACCCCTCCACTTT
d_gene: TRBD1; j_gene: TRBJ2-3; v_gene: TRBV7-9; abundance: -; CDR3aa: CASSLQGGSTDTQYF; CDR3nt: TGTGCCAGCAGCCTACAGGGGGGAAGCACAGATACGCAGTATTTT
d_gene: TRBD1; j_gene: TRBJ2-5; v_gene: TRBV7-3; abundance: -; CDR3aa: CASSSTFPDRDNKETQYF; CDR3nt: TGTGCCAGCAGCTCGACTTTCCCGGACAGGGACAATAAAGAGACCCAGTACTTC
d_gene: -; j_gene: TRBJ1-3; v_gene: TRBV7-6; abundance: once; CDR3aa: CASSQTVSGNTIYF; CDR3nt: TGTGCCAGCAGCCAGACAGTTTCTGGAAACACCATATATTTT
d_gene: -; j_gene: TRBJ1-1; v_gene: TRBV14; abundance: -; CDR3aa: CASSRRMNTEAFF; CDR3nt: TGTGCCAGCAGCCGCAGGATGAACACTGAAGCTTTCTTT
d_gene: -; j_gene: TRBJ2-3; v_gene: TRBV6-1; abundance: -; CDR3aa: CASSASTDTQYF; CDR3nt: TGTGCCAGCAGTGCGAGCACAGATACGCAGTATTTT
d_gene: -; j_gene: TRBJ2-2; v_gene: TRBV29-1; abundance: once; CDR3aa: CSVRGGFTGELFF; CDR3nt: TGCAGCGTTCGTGGGGGCTTCACCGGGGAGCTGTTTTTT
d_gene: -; j_gene: TRBJ1-5; v_gene: TRBV2; abundance: -; CDR3aa: CASSVQGGNQPQHF; CDR3nt: TGTGCCAGCAGTGTTCAGGGCGGGAATCAGCCCCAGCATTTT
d_gene: -; j_gene: TRBJ2-7; v_gene: TRBV21-1; abundance: -; CDR3aa: CASSKSSPRGAQDEQYF; CDR3nt: TGTGCCAGCAGCAAAAGTTCCCCCCGGGGGGCCCAGGACGAGCAGTACTTC
d_gene: TRBD1; j_gene: TRBJ1-3; v_gene: TRBV6-4; abundance: -; CDR3aa: CASTSERDRGLNTIYF; CDR3nt: TGTGCCAGCACAAGTGAAAGGGACAGGGGTTTAAACACCATATATTTT
d_gene: TRBD1; j_gene: TRBJ1-5; v_gene: TRBV12-5; abundance: -; CDR3aa: CASGSGQELASPQHF; CDR3nt: TGTGCTAGTGGATCAGGACAGGAGTTGGCATCGCCCCAGCATTTT
d_gene: -; j_gene: TRBJ1-3; v_gene: TRBV2; abundance: -; CDR3aa: CASSLESSGNTIYF; CDR3nt: TGTGCCAGCAGTTTAGAGTCATCTGGAAACACCATATATTTT
d_gene: -; j_gene: TRBJ1-4; v_gene: TRBV19; abundance: -; CDR3aa: CASSIAGGEKLFF; CDR3nt: TGTGCCAGTAGTATAGCAGGTGGTGAAAAACTGTTTTTT
d_gene: -; j_gene: TRBJ2-3; v_gene: TRBV27; abundance: -; CDR3aa: CASSSHSGDTQYF; CDR3nt: TGTGCCAGCAGTTCCCACTCAGGGGATACGCAGTATTTT
d_gene: -; j_gene: TRBJ2-6; v_gene: TRBV28; abundance: -; CDR3aa: CASSIALSSGANVLTF; CDR3nt: TGTGCCAGCAGCATAGCCCTTAGCTCTGGGGCCAACGTCCTGACTTTC
d_gene: -; j_gene: TRBJ1-1; v_gene: TRBV5-6; abundance: few; CDR3aa: CASIREGRTEAFF; CDR3nt: TGTGCCAGCATAAGGGAGGGAAGAACTGAAGCTTTCTTT
d_gene: -; j_gene: TRBJ1-1; v_gene: TRBV19; abundance: -; CDR3aa: CASSIERSGNAFF; CDR3nt: TGTGCCAGTAGTATAGAACGGTCAGGGAATGCTTTCTTT
d_gene: TRBD1; j_gene: TRBJ2-7; v_gene: TRBV30; abundance: -; CDR3aa: CAWSRTGFPPGEQYF; CDR3nt: TGTGCCTGGAGCCGGACAGGGTTCCCCCCCGGCGAGCAGTACTTC
d_gene: -; j_gene: TRBJ1-5; v_gene: TRBV19; abundance: -; CDR3aa: CASSTIGPRKSSNQPQHF; CDR3nt: TGTGCCAGTAGTACCATCGGTCCCAGAAAGAGTAGCAATCAGCCCCAGCATTTT
d_gene: -; j_gene: TRBJ2-7; v_gene: TRBV2; abundance: once; CDR3aa: CASSVGDTYYEQYF; CDR3nt: TGTGCCAGCAGTGTTGGGGACACCTACTACGAGCAGTACTTC
d_gene: -; j_gene: TRBJ2-1; v_gene: TRBV7-8; abundance: -; CDR3aa: CASSLDREQFF; CDR3nt: TGTGCCAGCAGCTTAGACAGGGAGCAGTTCTTC
d_gene: TRBD2; j_gene: TRBJ2-1; v_gene: TRBV14; abundance: -; CDR3aa: CASSQDPGGHNEQFF; CDR3nt: TGTGCCAGCAGCCAAGACCCGGGGGGGCATAATGAGCAGTTCTTC
d_gene: -; j_gene: TRBJ1-2; v_gene: TRBV2; abundance: -; CDR3aa: CASREDSFYGYTF; CDR3nt: TGTGCCAGCAGGGAGGACAGTTTCTATGGCTACACCTTC
d_gene: TRBD2; j_gene: TRBJ2-1; v_gene: TRBV28; abundance: -; CDR3aa: CASSSHGGLAGWLKYNEQFF; CDR3nt: TGTGCCAGCAGTTCCCACGGCGGACTAGCGGGGTGGCTCAAATACAATGAGCAGTTCTTC
d_gene: -; j_gene: TRBJ1-2; v_gene: TRBV6-5; abundance: -; CDR3aa: CASNLFQGDYTF; CDR3nt: TGTGCCAGCAACCTCTTCCAGGGAGACTACACCTTC
d_gene: -; j_gene: TRBJ1-6; v_gene: TRBV2; abundance: -; CDR3aa: CASNRQLGDSPLHF; CDR3nt: TGTGCCAGCAACAGACAGTTAGGGGATTCACCCCTCCACTTT
d_gene: -; j_gene: TRBJ1-1; v_gene: TRBV5-4; abundance: -; CDR3aa: CASSYFTAGESFF; CDR3nt: TGTGCCAGCAGCTACTTTACGGCAGGGGAATCTTTCTTT
d_gene: -; j_gene: TRBJ1-6; v_gene: TRBV5-1; abundance: few; CDR3aa: CASSSDGGGYAPLHF; CDR3nt: TGCGCCAGCAGCTCCGACGGTGGGGGCTATGCACCCCTCCACTTT
d_gene: TRBD1; j_gene: TRBJ2-5; v_gene: TRBV6-1; abundance: once; CDR3aa: CASRRDRGPAETQYF; CDR3nt: TGTGCCAGCAGGCGGGACAGGGGGCCCGCAGAGACCCAGTACTTC
d_gene: -; j_gene: TRBJ2-7; v_gene: TRBV6-5; abundance: -; CDR3aa: CASSYSMTASYEQYF; CDR3nt: TGTGCCAGCAGTTACTCGATGACAGCCTCCTACGAGCAGTACTTC
d_gene: -; j_gene: TRBJ2-7; v_gene: TRBV6-6; abundance: once; CDR3aa: CASSYRTSSAWEQYF; CDR3nt: TGTGCCAGCAGTTACCGGACCTCCTCAGCGTGGGAGCAGTACTTC
d_gene: TRBD1; j_gene: TRBJ2-5; v_gene: TRBV5-1; abundance: once; CDR3aa: CASSLFTSGTGAETQYF; CDR3nt: TGCGCCAGCAGCTTGTTCACGTCCGGGACAGGGGCCGAGACCCAGTACTTC